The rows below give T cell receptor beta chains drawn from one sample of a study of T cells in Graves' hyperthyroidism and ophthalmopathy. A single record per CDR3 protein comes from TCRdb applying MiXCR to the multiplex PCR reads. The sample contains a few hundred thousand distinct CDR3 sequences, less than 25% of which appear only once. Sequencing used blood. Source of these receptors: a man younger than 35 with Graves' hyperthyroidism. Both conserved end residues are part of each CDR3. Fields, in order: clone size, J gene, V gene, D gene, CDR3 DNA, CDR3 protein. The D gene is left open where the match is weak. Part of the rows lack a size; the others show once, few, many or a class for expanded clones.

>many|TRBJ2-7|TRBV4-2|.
TGTGCCAGCAGCCCCGTTAAGGATAGGTTCATGTTATTCCCCGACGACGAGCAGTACTTC
CASSPVKDRFMLFPDDEQYF
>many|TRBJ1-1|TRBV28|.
TGTGCCACCTTCCTAGGGGAAACTGAAGCTTTCTTT
CATFLGETEAFF
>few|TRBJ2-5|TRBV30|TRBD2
TGTGCCTGGAGTTTGGCTAGCGGGGGAGTTCAAGAGACCCAGTACTTC
CAWSLASGGVQETQYF
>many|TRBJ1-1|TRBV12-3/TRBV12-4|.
TGTGCCAGCAGTTTTCGTTCGGGAAATGAAGCTTTCTTT
CASSFRSGNEAFF
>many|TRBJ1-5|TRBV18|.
TGTGCCAGCTCAGGGGAGGCGCCAGGACAGCCCCAGCATTTT
CASSGEAPGQPQHF
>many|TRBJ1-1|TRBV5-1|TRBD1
TGCGCCAGCAAGGGACAGGGGGCGATCCTGAACACTGAAGCTTTCTTT
CASKGQGAILNTEAFF
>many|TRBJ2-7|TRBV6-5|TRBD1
TGTGCCAGCAGTTACTCGAAGAGGTTACAGGGGGGAGAGCAGTACTTC
CASSYSKRLQGGEQYF
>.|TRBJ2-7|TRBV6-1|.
TGTGCCAGCAGCCACGGGGAGTCCGAGCAGTACTTC
CASSHGESEQYF
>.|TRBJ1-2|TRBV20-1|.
TGCAGTGCCTACAGGTCTGACTATGGCTACACCTTC
CSAYRSDYGYTF
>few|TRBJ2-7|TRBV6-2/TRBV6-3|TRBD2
TGTGCCAGCAGCGGTAGGACTAGCGTACCCTACGAGCAGTACTTC
CASSGRTSVPYEQYF
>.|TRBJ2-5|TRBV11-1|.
TGTGCCAGCAGCCCACGATGGGGGGCCAGGGGGACGGAGACCCAGTACTTC
CASSPRWGARGTETQYF
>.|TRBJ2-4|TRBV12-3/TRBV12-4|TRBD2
TGTGCCAGCACAGCGGGGGACAAAAACATTCAGTACTTC
CASTAGDKNIQYF
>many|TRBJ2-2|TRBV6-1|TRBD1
TGTGCCAGCAGGACCGGGACAGACACCGGGGAGCTGTTTTTT
CASRTGTDTGELFF
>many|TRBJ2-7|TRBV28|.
TGTGCCAGCAGACTAATTAGGTCGAACTACGAGCAGTACTTC
CASRLIRSNYEQYF
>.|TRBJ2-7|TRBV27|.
TGTGCCAGCAGTTTCGGAAGGGTCGGCTCCTACGAGCAGTACTTC
CASSFGRVGSYEQYF
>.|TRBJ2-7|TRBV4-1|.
TGCGCCAGCGCATTATCCGGGTCCCTAAGCTACGAGCAGTACTTC
CASALSGSLSYEQYF
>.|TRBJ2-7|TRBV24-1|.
TGTGCCTCTTCAGCTTCCCTGGGCTACGAGCAGTACTTC
CASSASLGYEQYF
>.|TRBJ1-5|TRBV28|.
TGTGCCAGCAGTTTGAGGGTCCGGCCCCAGCATTTT
CASSLRVRPQHF
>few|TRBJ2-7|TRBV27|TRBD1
TGTGCCAGCCAATGGGGGACAGGCGACTACGAGCAGTACTTC
CASQWGTGDYEQYF
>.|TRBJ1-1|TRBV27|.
TGTGCCAGCAGTCTACCCCCGCGGGTCACTGAAGCTTTCTTT
CASSLPPRVTEAFF
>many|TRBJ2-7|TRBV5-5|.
TGTGCCAGCAGCCCTTTCAGGGGCTCCTACGAGCAGTACTTC
CASSPFRGSYEQYF
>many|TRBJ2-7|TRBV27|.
TGTGCCAGCAGTTTATATGGGCAGGGGTCACTTAGGGCCTACGAGCAGTACTTC
CASSLYGQGSLRAYEQYF
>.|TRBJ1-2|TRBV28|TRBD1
TGTGCCAGCAGTGCGGGACAGGGAGTCTATGGCTACACCTTC
CASSAGQGVYGYTF
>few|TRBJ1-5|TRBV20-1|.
TGCAGTGCCGTCAGAGGGAGCAATCAGCCCCAGCATTTT
CSAVRGSNQPQHF
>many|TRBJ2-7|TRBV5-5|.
TGTGCCAGCAGCTTGAGAGAGTCAAAGGGTGGCTACGAGCAGTACTTC
CASSLRESKGGYEQYF
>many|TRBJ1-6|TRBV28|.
TGTGCCAGCAGTTTTCGGAGGGACTCCTATAATTCACCCCTCCACTTT
CASSFRRDSYNSPLHF
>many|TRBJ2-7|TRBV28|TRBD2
TGTGCCAGCAAAGGACGGTCGGGGGGCGAGCAGTACTTC
CASKGRSGGEQYF
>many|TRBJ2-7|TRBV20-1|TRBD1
TGCAGTGCCACTCCGGGACAGGGGACTGGCGAGCAGTACTTC
CSATPGQGTGEQYF
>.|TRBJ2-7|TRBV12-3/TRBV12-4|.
TGTGCCAGCAGTTTAGACAGTCTCGCCGAGCAGTACTTC
CASSLDSLAEQYF
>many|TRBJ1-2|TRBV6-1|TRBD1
TGTGCCGCGGGGACAGGGGGAACCTATGGCTACACCTTC
CAAGTGGTYGYTF
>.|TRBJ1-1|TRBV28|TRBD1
TGTGCCAGCAGAAGACAGGGGGCGGTAATGGATCCCGATGAAGCTTTCTTT
CASRRQGAVMDPDEAFF
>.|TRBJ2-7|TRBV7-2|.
TGTGCCAGCAGCTTAGCGGGGAGCGAGAACTACGAGCAGTACTTC
CASSLAGSENYEQYF
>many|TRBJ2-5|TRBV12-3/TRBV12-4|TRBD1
TGTGCCAGCAGTACAGGGGTTGGGGAGACCCAGTACTTC
CASSTGVGETQYF
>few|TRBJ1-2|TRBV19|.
TGTGCCAGTAACGACTTCCGGGACAAACGGGATGGCTACACCTTC
CASNDFRDKRDGYTF
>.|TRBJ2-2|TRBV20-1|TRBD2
TGCAGTGCTAGAGAAAAGGACCGGGAGGGCACCGGGGAGCTGTTTTTT
CSAREKDREGTGELFF
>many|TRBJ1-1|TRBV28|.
TGTGCCAGCAGGAGTCCCCCTGCAGGGGCCCCTGAAGCTTTCTTT
CASRSPPAGAPEAFF
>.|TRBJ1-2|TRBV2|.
TGTGCCAGGGAGGCAGGAGATAACTATGGCTACACCTTC
CAREAGDNYGYTF
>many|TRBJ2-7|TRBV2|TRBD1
TGTGCCAGCAGGACGGGACAGCGGAGAGAACATTGGTCCTACGAGCAGTACTTC
CASRTGQRREHWSYEQYF
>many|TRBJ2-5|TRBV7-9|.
TGTGCCAGCAGCTTACCCGGACAGTTCCAAGAGACCCAGTACTTC
CASSLPGQFQETQYF
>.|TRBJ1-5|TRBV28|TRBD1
TGTGCCAGCACACGGGACAGGGGCTCCAATCAGCCCCAGCATTTT
CASTRDRGSNQPQHF
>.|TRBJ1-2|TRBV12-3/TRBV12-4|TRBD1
TGTGCCAGCAGTTCGTCCTCCGCGGGACAGTCCTCTGTCTATGGCTACACCTTC
CASSSSSAGQSSVYGYTF
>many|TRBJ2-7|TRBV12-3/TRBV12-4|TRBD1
TGTGCCAGCAGTTTAGGTAAAGGGGTGTCGGACAGGGACTACGAGCAGTACTTC
CASSLGKGVSDRDYEQYF
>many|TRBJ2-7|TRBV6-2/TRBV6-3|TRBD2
TGTGCCAGCAGTTGGACTAGCGGGGGGGAGAGCTCCTACGAGCAGTACTTC
CASSWTSGGESSYEQYF
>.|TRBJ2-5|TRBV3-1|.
TGTGCCAGCAGCCAAGATACCTATTCCGGGCCCCAGTACTTC
CASSQDTYSGPQYF
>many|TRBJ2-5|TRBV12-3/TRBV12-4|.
TGTGCCAGCAGTTTGGTTGCGGTCCAAGAGACCCAGTACTTC
CASSLVAVQETQYF
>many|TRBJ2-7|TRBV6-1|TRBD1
TGTGCCAGCAGTGAAACAGGGGGCGTCGGGTACGAGCAGTACTTC
CASSETGGVGYEQYF
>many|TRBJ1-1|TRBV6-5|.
TGTGCCAGCAGTTACTCCAGGAACACTGAAGCTTTCTTT
CASSYSRNTEAFF
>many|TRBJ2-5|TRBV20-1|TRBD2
TGCAGTGCCGCGGCGGGACTAGTTCGGGAGACCCAGTACTTC
CSAAAGLVRETQYF
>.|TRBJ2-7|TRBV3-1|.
TGTGCCAGCAGCCAAGGCACTGGTTTTGGGGAGCAGTACTTC
CASSQGTGFGEQYF
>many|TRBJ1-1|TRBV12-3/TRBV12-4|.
TGTGCCAGCAGTCCCCTTCCGAACACTGAAGCTTTCTTT
CASSPLPNTEAFF
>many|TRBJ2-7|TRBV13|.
TGTGCCAGCAGCCGCCAGGGACTCCAGCAGTACTTC
CASSRQGLQQYF
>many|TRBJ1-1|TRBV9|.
TGTGCCAGCAGCGTAGTTCAGGGGGAAGCTTTCTTT
CASSVVQGEAFF
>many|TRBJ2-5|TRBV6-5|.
TGTGCCAGCAGTCTCAATTCGGGGGAGACCCAGTACTTC
CASSLNSGETQYF
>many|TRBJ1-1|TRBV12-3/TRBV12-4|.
TGTGCCAGCACCCACATACCCCCTGAAGCTTTCTTT
CASTHIPPEAFF
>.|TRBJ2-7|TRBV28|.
TGTGCCAGCAGTTTATCCTCAGTGCCCTACGAGCAGTACTTC
CASSLSSVPYEQYF
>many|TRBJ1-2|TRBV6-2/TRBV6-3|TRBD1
TGTGCCAGCAACTTCCGGGACGACAGGGGCTATGGCTACACCTTC
CASNFRDDRGYGYTF
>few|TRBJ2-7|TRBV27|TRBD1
TGTGCCAGCAGTCTCCACAGGGGTATCTACGAGCAGTACTTC
CASSLHRGIYEQYF
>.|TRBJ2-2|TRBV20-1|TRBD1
TGCAGTGCTAGAGCTCCCGACAGGGGGCTAATCGGGGAGCTGTTTTTT
CSARAPDRGLIGELFF
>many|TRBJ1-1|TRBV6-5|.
TGTGCCAGCAGTTACTCGACAGGGAACACTGAAGCTTTCTTT
CASSYSTGNTEAFF
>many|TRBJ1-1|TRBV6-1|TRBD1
TGTGCCAATACGACAGGGAGGGTGAACACTGAAGCTTTCTTT
CANTTGRVNTEAFF